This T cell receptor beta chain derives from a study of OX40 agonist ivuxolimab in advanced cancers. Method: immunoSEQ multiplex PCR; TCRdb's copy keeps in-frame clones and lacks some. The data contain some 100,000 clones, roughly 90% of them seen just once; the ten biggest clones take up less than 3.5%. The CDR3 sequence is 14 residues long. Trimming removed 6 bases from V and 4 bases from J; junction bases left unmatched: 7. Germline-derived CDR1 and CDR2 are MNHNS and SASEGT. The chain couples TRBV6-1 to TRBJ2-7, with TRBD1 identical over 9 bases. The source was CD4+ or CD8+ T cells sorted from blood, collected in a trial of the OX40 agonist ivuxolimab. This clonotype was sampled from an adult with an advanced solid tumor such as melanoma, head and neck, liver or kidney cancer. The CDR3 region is CASRAQGAGYEQYF. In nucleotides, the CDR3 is TGTGCCAGCAGAGCACAGGGGGCCGGGTACGAGCAGTACTTC.